The entry below describes one TCR beta chain. Original analysis: Reference gene primers were amplified, and this amplification served to estimate nucleated cell counts. Produced via immunoSEQ multiplex PCR; TCRdb's table is partial and in-frame only. V and J calls and clone size are those listed in that table; D and trimming were worked out from the DNA. The table has under 200,000 clones, approximately 87% seen once; the top ten hold around 10%. The Seattle patients, enrolled during active infection, were followed longitudinally. These data are taken from a study of blood T cell repertoires in COVID-19. Study-level background: The United States, Italy and Spain provided the acute and convalescent COVID-19 samples. Sources were T cells, B-cell-depleted T cells, or PBMCs; the material itself was cDNA or gDNA.

The sample was peripheral blood. The TCR was taken from an older woman with COVID-19, enrolled during active disease.

The CDR3 region has the DNA TGTGCCAGCAGCTTGGTGACAGGGGGGGCGTTCGGGGAGCTGTTTTTT. It codes for CASSLVTGGAFGELFF. The chain joins TRBV5-6 to TRBJ2-2; 9 positions agree with TRBD1. This CDR3 has 16 amino acids. Unmatched junction bases numbered 7, after V lost 0 bases and J lost 7 bases. Germline loops: CDR1 SGHDT, CDR2 YYEEEE.